A selection of T cell receptor beta chains follows, all from one sample in a study of blood T cell repertoires in COVID-19. Assay: immunoSEQ multiplex PCR; the TCRdb copy retains only in-frame clones and omits some. The sample lists 200,000 to 250,000 clones, roughly 88% occurring once. The source material was peripheral blood. These receptors originate from a man aged 18-30 years with active or convalescent COVID-19. Both conserved end residues are part of each CDR3. The D gene is left open where the match is weak. Some rows mark clone size as missing; the rest say once, few, many or name a class of expanded clone.

clone size: -
V gene: TRBV18
D gene: TRBD2
J gene: TRBJ2-7
CDR3 DNA: TGTGCCAGCTCACCACTCGCTCGGGGCGCGGGAGATTCCTACGAGCAGTACTTC
CDR3 protein: CASSPLARGAGDSYEQYF

clone size: -
V gene: TRBV28
D gene: -
J gene: TRBJ2-2
CDR3 DNA: TGTGCCAGCAGCCAGGGTCTCCGGGACACCGGGGAGCTGTTTTTT
CDR3 protein: CASSQGLRDTGELFF

clone size: -
V gene: TRBV6-1
D gene: -
J gene: TRBJ1-3
CDR3 DNA: TGTGCCAGCAGTGAAGCGCAACGCGCTGGAAACACCATATATTTT
CDR3 protein: CASSEAQRAGNTIYF

clone size: -
V gene: TRBV7-9
D gene: -
J gene: TRBJ2-3
CDR3 DNA: TGTGCCAGCAGCCCCGGACAGAGACTTACTAGCACAGATACGCAGTATTTT
CDR3 protein: CASSPGQRLTSTDTQYF

clone size: -
V gene: TRBV9
D gene: TRBD1
J gene: TRBJ1-4
CDR3 DNA: TGTGCCAGCAGCGTAGCCGGAACAGGGGTTAATGAAAAACTGTTTTTT
CDR3 protein: CASSVAGTGVNEKLFF

clone size: -
V gene: TRBV3-1/TRBV3-2
D gene: TRBD2
J gene: TRBJ2-5
CDR3 DNA: TGTGCCAGCAGCCCACACAAGCGGGAGTACCAAGAGACCCAGTACTTC
CDR3 protein: CASSPHKREYQETQYF

clone size: -
V gene: TRBV5-1
D gene: TRBD2
J gene: TRBJ2-1
CDR3 DNA: TGCGCCAGCAGCGAACCGGGACTAGCGGGTTACAATGAGCAGTTCTTC
CDR3 protein: CASSEPGLAGYNEQFF

clone size: -
V gene: TRBV28
D gene: -
J gene: TRBJ1-3
CDR3 DNA: TGTGCCAGCAGTTTTATCGGAGGCTCTGGAAACACCATATATTTT
CDR3 protein: CASSFIGGSGNTIYF

clone size: few
V gene: TRBV19
D gene: TRBD1
J gene: TRBJ1-5
CDR3 DNA: TGTGCCAGTGGAGTACCGGGACAGATGCGCAATCAGCCCCAGCATTTT
CDR3 protein: CASGVPGQMRNQPQHF

clone size: once
V gene: TRBV6-5
D gene: TRBD2
J gene: TRBJ2-5
CDR3 DNA: TGTGCCAGCAGGGCCGCGGGGGGGTCGCAAGAGACCCAGTACTTC
CDR3 protein: CASRAAGGSQETQYF

clone size: -
V gene: TRBV6-1
D gene: TRBD1
J gene: TRBJ2-7
CDR3 DNA: TGTGCCAGCATTGAACGGACAGGGGCCTACGAGCAGTACTTC
CDR3 protein: CASIERTGAYEQYF

clone size: -
V gene: TRBV28
D gene: -
J gene: TRBJ2-7
CDR3 DNA: TGTGCCAGCACTCGGGGAGTGGGCTACGAGCAGTACTTC
CDR3 protein: CASTRGVGYEQYF

clone size: -
V gene: TRBV29-1
D gene: TRBD1
J gene: TRBJ2-1
CDR3 DNA: TGCAGCGTTGGCGAAACGGGACAGGGAAACAATGAGCAGTTCTTC
CDR3 protein: CSVGETGQGNNEQFF

clone size: -
V gene: TRBV6-6
D gene: TRBD2
J gene: TRBJ2-1
CDR3 DNA: TGTGCCAGCAGTCCGGGACTAGCGGGATTGCCATCCTACAATGAGCAGTTCTTC
CDR3 protein: CASSPGLAGLPSYNEQFF

clone size: -
V gene: TRBV10-3
D gene: TRBD2
J gene: TRBJ2-1
CDR3 DNA: TGTGCCATCAGTGACAGGGCTAGCGGTACCTACAATGAGCAGTTCTTC
CDR3 protein: CAISDRASGTYNEQFF

clone size: once
V gene: TRBV10-3
D gene: -
J gene: TRBJ1-2
CDR3 DNA: TGTGCCATCAGTGGGGAGGCTAACTATGGCTACACCTTC
CDR3 protein: CAISGEANYGYTF

clone size: -
V gene: TRBV5-5
D gene: TRBD1
J gene: TRBJ1-4
CDR3 DNA: TGTGCCAGCACCGATTTGACAGGGAGGAATGAAAAACTGTTTTTT
CDR3 protein: CASTDLTGRNEKLFF

clone size: -
V gene: TRBV19
D gene: -
J gene: TRBJ1-5
CDR3 DNA: TGTGCCAGCCGGCGCGCAGGGGAAGAGGGCAATCAGCCCCAGCATTTT
CDR3 protein: CASRRAGEEGNQPQHF

clone size: -
V gene: TRBV19
D gene: -
J gene: TRBJ1-2
CDR3 DNA: TGTGCCAGTAGTGTACAGAGCTATGGCTACACCTTC
CDR3 protein: CASSVQSYGYTF

clone size: -
V gene: TRBV30
D gene: -
J gene: TRBJ1-1
CDR3 DNA: TGTGCCTGGAATTTCGGGGAGGGATGGACTGAAGCTTTCTTT
CDR3 protein: CAWNFGEGWTEAFF

clone size: -
V gene: TRBV28
D gene: -
J gene: TRBJ1-1
CDR3 DNA: TGTGCCAGCAGTCCGACTCAGACGAACACTGAAGCTTTCTTT
CDR3 protein: CASSPTQTNTEAFF

clone size: -
V gene: TRBV30
D gene: -
J gene: TRBJ2-3
CDR3 DNA: TGTGCCTGGAGTGTACTGCGTTCCGGAGATACGCAGTATTTT
CDR3 protein: CAWSVLRSGDTQYF

clone size: -
V gene: TRBV4-1
D gene: TRBD2
J gene: TRBJ2-7
CDR3 DNA: TGCGCCAGCAGCCAAGATCCGGGGGGCTACGAGCAGTACTTC
CDR3 protein: CASSQDPGGYEQYF

clone size: -
V gene: TRBV24-1
D gene: -
J gene: TRBJ2-1
CDR3 DNA: TGTGCCACCAGTCCCCCCGACAGCCGTGAGCAGTTCTTC
CDR3 protein: CATSPPDSREQFF

clone size: -
V gene: TRBV6-6
D gene: -
J gene: TRBJ1-5
CDR3 DNA: TGTGCCAGCACGGCGGCGACGGGCAATCAGCCCCAGCATTTT
CDR3 protein: CASTAATGNQPQHF

clone size: -
V gene: TRBV29-1
D gene: -
J gene: TRBJ1-6
CDR3 DNA: TGCAGCGTTCAGGCTTCAGGGAATTCACCCCTCCACTTT
CDR3 protein: CSVQASGNSPLHF

clone size: -
V gene: TRBV5-1
D gene: TRBD2
J gene: TRBJ2-1
CDR3 DNA: TGCGCCAGCAGCCCCGGACTAGCCCAAGGGGATGAGCAGTTCTTC
CDR3 protein: CASSPGLAQGDEQFF

clone size: -
V gene: TRBV5-8
D gene: -
J gene: TRBJ2-1
CDR3 DNA: TGTGCCAGCAGCTTCGCGGGTTTCTCCTACAATGAGCAGTTCTTC
CDR3 protein: CASSFAGFSYNEQFF

clone size: -
V gene: TRBV10-2
D gene: -
J gene: TRBJ2-7
CDR3 DNA: TGCGCCAGCAGTGAAAGTATAGCGGACGACTACTACGAGCAGTACTTC
CDR3 protein: CASSESIADDYYEQYF

clone size: -
V gene: TRBV28
D gene: TRBD1
J gene: TRBJ1-2
CDR3 DNA: TGTGCCAGCACCCGAGGTGCAGGGACAGCTAACTATGGCTACACCTTC
CDR3 protein: CASTRGAGTANYGYTF

clone size: -
V gene: TRBV19
D gene: -
J gene: TRBJ1-2
CDR3 DNA: TGTGCCAGTAGTACCACCTGGCGGGGGAACTATGGCTACACCTTC
CDR3 protein: CASSTTWRGNYGYTF

clone size: -
V gene: TRBV18
D gene: TRBD2
J gene: TRBJ2-1
CDR3 DNA: TGTGCCAGCTCACCATCGGGCGGGACTACCTACAATGAGCAGTTCTTC
CDR3 protein: CASSPSGGTTYNEQFF

clone size: -
V gene: TRBV3-1/TRBV3-2
D gene: -
J gene: TRBJ2-7
CDR3 DNA: TGTGCCAGCAGCCAACGAAGGGGGGAGCAGTACTTC
CDR3 protein: CASSQRRGEQYF

clone size: -
V gene: TRBV7-9
D gene: TRBD2
J gene: TRBJ2-1
CDR3 DNA: TGTGCCAGCAGCTTAGGACTAGCGGCGAGCTCCTACAATGAGCAGTTCTTC
CDR3 protein: CASSLGLAASSYNEQFF

clone size: -
V gene: TRBV6-5
D gene: -
J gene: TRBJ2-2
CDR3 DNA: TGTGCCAGCAGCAAAGGGGGAACCGGGGAGCTGTTTTTT
CDR3 protein: CASSKGGTGELFF